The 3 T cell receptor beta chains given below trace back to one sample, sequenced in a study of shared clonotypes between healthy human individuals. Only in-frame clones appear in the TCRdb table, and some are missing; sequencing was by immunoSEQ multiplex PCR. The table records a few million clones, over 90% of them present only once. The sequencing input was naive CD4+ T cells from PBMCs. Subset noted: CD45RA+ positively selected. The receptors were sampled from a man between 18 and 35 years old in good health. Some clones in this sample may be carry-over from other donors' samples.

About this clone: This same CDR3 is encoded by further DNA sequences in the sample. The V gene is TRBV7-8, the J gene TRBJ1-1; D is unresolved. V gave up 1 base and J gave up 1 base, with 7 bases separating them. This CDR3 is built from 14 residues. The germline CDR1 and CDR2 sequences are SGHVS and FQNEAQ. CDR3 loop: CASSLVGRNTEAFF. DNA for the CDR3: TGTGCCAGCAGCTTAGTGGGGAGGAACACTGAAGCTTTCTTT. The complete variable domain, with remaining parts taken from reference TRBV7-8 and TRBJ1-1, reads GAGVSQSPRYKVAKRGQDVALRCDPISGHVSLFWYQQALGQGPEFLTYFQNEAQLDKSGLPSDRFFAERPEGSVSTLKIQRTQQEDSAVYLCASSLVGRNTEAFFGQGTRLTVV.

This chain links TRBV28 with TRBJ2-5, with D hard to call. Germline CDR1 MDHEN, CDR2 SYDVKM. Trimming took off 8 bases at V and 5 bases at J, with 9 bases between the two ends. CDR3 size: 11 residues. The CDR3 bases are TGTGCCAGCTCCGGACGGGAGACCCAGTACTTC. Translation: CASSGRETQYF. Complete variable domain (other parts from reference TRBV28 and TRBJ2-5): DVKVTQSSRYLVKRTGEKVFLECVQDMDHENMFWYRQDPGLGLRLIYFSYDVKMKEKGDIPEGYSVSREKKERFSLILESASTNQTSMYLCASSGRETQYFGPGTRLLVL.

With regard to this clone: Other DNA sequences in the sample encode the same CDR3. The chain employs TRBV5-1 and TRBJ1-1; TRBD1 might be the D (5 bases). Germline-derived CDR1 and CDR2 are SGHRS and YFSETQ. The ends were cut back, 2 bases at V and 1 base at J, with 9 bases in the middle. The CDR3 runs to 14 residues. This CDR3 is CASSLGGGNTEAFF. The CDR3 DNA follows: TGCGCCAGCAGCTTAGGCGGGGGGAACACTGAAGCTTTCTTT.